These T cell receptor beta chains were read from a single sample in a study of shared T cell receptors in the human thymus. Assay: immunoSEQ multiplex PCR; the TCRdb copy retains only in-frame clones and omits some. The table lists hundreds of thousands of clones, about 90% of them singletons. The data also belong to a second study, concerning human thymus T cells.

The sample consisted of thymocytes. These receptors were obtained from a boy under three years old with a congenital heart defect. CDR3s include the opening cysteine and the closing phenylalanine or tryptophan. The D gene is left open where the match is weak. A clone size is listed for some rows: how often the clone was seen (once, few, many), or a class if it is expanded.

v_call: TRBV4-3
j_call: TRBJ1-2
d_call: -
clone_size: -
cdr3_nt: TGCGCCAGCAGCCAAGATTGGGGCTTGGAAAGCTATGGCTACACCTTC
cdr3_aa: CASSQDWGLESYGYTF

v_call: TRBV11-3
j_call: TRBJ2-2
d_call: TRBD2
clone_size: -
cdr3_nt: TGTGCCAGCAGCTCAGCGGGAGTTAACACCGGGGAGCTGTTTTTT
cdr3_aa: CASSSAGVNTGELFF

v_call: TRBV28
j_call: TRBJ2-3
d_call: -
clone_size: -
cdr3_nt: TGTGCCAGCAGTTCTGACAGAACAAAAATCCCTAGCACAGATACGCAGTATTTT
cdr3_aa: CASSSDRTKIPSTDTQYF

v_call: TRBV25-1
j_call: TRBJ2-3
d_call: -
clone_size: -
cdr3_nt: TGTGCCAGCAGTGAATCTTTTATGGAAAGGGGTGGCACAGATACGCAGTATTTT
cdr3_aa: CASSESFMERGGTDTQYF

v_call: TRBV10-3
j_call: TRBJ2-7
d_call: TRBD1
clone_size: -
cdr3_nt: TGTGCCATCACTAACGGGACAGCGGCTAGTCCCTACGAGCAGTACTTC
cdr3_aa: CAITNGTAASPYEQYF

v_call: TRBV9
j_call: TRBJ2-1
d_call: -
clone_size: once
cdr3_nt: TGTGCCAGCAGCGTAGCTCGAGGGAACTACAATGAGCAGTTCTTC
cdr3_aa: CASSVARGNYNEQFF

v_call: TRBV10-1
j_call: TRBJ1-5
d_call: -
clone_size: -
cdr3_nt: TGCGCCAGCAGTAAGACAGCGAGCAATCAGCCCCAGCATTTT
cdr3_aa: CASSKTASNQPQHF

v_call: TRBV10-2
j_call: TRBJ1-1
d_call: -
clone_size: -
cdr3_nt: TGCGCCAGCACCCAACGGGGGTTGAACACTGAAGCTTTCTTT
cdr3_aa: CASTQRGLNTEAFF

v_call: TRBV4-2
j_call: TRBJ2-7
d_call: -
clone_size: -
cdr3_nt: TGTGCCAGCAGCCATCCTGGGCCTCCCTACGAGCAGTACTTC
cdr3_aa: CASSHPGPPYEQYF

v_call: TRBV15
j_call: TRBJ1-2
d_call: TRBD1
clone_size: -
cdr3_nt: TGTGCCACCAGATCGCCCGGGACAGTAAACTATGGCTACACCTTC
cdr3_aa: CATRSPGTVNYGYTF

v_call: TRBV4-3
j_call: TRBJ1-3
d_call: -
clone_size: -
cdr3_nt: TGCGCCAGCAGCCAAGACGATACAGAATTGGTGGCTGGAAACACCATATATTTT
cdr3_aa: CASSQDDTELVAGNTIYF

v_call: TRBV7-3
j_call: TRBJ2-1
d_call: TRBD2
clone_size: once
cdr3_nt: TGTGCCAGCAGCTTAAGTCTCAATCCGGGACTAGCGGGGGGAGAGCAGTTCTTC
cdr3_aa: CASSLSLNPGLAGGEQFF

v_call: TRBV11-2
j_call: TRBJ2-7
d_call: -
clone_size: -
cdr3_nt: TGTGCCAGCAGCTTAGTAGTAGCTAATAGCTACGAGCAGTACTTC
cdr3_aa: CASSLVVANSYEQYF

v_call: TRBV28
j_call: TRBJ2-1
d_call: TRBD1
clone_size: -
cdr3_nt: TGTGCCAGCAGTTTATGGGGTCGACAGGGCCTTAGGGATGAGCAGTTCTTC
cdr3_aa: CASSLWGRQGLRDEQFF

v_call: TRBV5-6
j_call: TRBJ1-1
d_call: TRBD1
clone_size: -
cdr3_nt: TGTGCCAGCAGCGTGTTGACAGGGGGCAACACTGAAGCTTTCTTT
cdr3_aa: CASSVLTGGNTEAFF

v_call: TRBV5-1
j_call: TRBJ1-1
d_call: TRBD1
clone_size: -
cdr3_nt: TGCGCCAGCAGCTCCGGACAGGGGGACACTGAAGCTTTCTTT
cdr3_aa: CASSSGQGDTEAFF

v_call: TRBV15
j_call: TRBJ2-1
d_call: TRBD2
clone_size: -
cdr3_nt: TGTGCCACCAGCAGAGTACAGGGACTAGCGGGAGGAGTGTGGATCTTC
cdr3_aa: CATSRVQGLAGGVWIF

v_call: TRBV10-3
j_call: TRBJ1-2
d_call: TRBD1
clone_size: -
cdr3_nt: TGTGCCATCAGTGAGTTATTGCCCCCCTCGACAGGGTCTGGCTATGGCTACACCTTC
cdr3_aa: CAISELLPPSTGSGYGYTF

v_call: TRBV4-1
j_call: TRBJ1-1
d_call: -
clone_size: -
cdr3_nt: TGCGCCAGCAGCCAAGTAGGGAGCACAGAAAGGAGCACTGAAGCTTTCTTT
cdr3_aa: CASSQVGSTERSTEAFF

v_call: TRBV7-8
j_call: TRBJ1-1
d_call: -
clone_size: -
cdr3_nt: TGTGCCAGCAGCTTATTTGACAGTGAAGCTTTCTTT
cdr3_aa: CASSLFDSEAFF

v_call: TRBV30
j_call: TRBJ2-3
d_call: TRBD2
clone_size: -
cdr3_nt: TGTGCCTGGAGTGTACGATCGGCTAGCGGGAGGGCCGGGAGAGAAGATACGCAGTATTTT
cdr3_aa: CAWSVRSASGRAGREDTQYF

v_call: TRBV9
j_call: TRBJ2-1
d_call: -
clone_size: -
cdr3_nt: TGTGCCAGCGGGACAGGGAGGCTAGCGGGATCGGGGGCCCCCAATGAGCAGTTCTTC
cdr3_aa: CASGTGRLAGSGAPNEQFF

v_call: TRBV6-5
j_call: TRBJ2-5
d_call: TRBD2
clone_size: -
cdr3_nt: TGTGCCAGCAGTCCAGGACTAGCGGGGGGTGAGACCCAGTACTTC
cdr3_aa: CASSPGLAGGETQYF

v_call: TRBV9
j_call: TRBJ1-4
d_call: -
clone_size: -
cdr3_nt: TGTGCCAGCAGCTCCGAGGGGGATCCCGCTGCAACTAATGAAAAACTGTTTTTT
cdr3_aa: CASSSEGDPAATNEKLFF

v_call: TRBV11-2
j_call: TRBJ2-1
d_call: TRBD2
clone_size: -
cdr3_nt: TGTGCCAGCAGCTTAGTGTCTAGCGGATGGAGGGGTGAGCAGTTCTTC
cdr3_aa: CASSLVSSGWRGEQFF

v_call: TRBV2
j_call: TRBJ2-7
d_call: -
clone_size: -
cdr3_nt: TGTGCCAGCAACCAGGCCAACGAGCAGTACTTC
cdr3_aa: CASNQANEQYF

v_call: TRBV27
j_call: TRBJ1-4
d_call: TRBD1
clone_size: few
cdr3_nt: TGTGCCAGCAGTTTAAAAGGGACAGGGGGCGCAGACGGAAATGAAAAACTGTTTTTT
cdr3_aa: CASSLKGTGGADGNEKLFF

v_call: TRBV21-1
j_call: TRBJ1-5
d_call: -
clone_size: -
cdr3_nt: TGTGCCAGCAGCAAACGAACAGGAGTTGGTTTCCGTCAGCCCCAGCATTTT
cdr3_aa: CASSKRTGVGFRQPQHF

v_call: TRBV7-2
j_call: TRBJ2-3
d_call: -
clone_size: -
cdr3_nt: TGTGCCAGCAGCTCAGAGATCGGGACAGATACGCAGTATTTT
cdr3_aa: CASSSEIGTDTQYF

v_call: TRBV6-5
j_call: TRBJ2-2
d_call: TRBD2
clone_size: -
cdr3_nt: TGTGCCAGCAGTTGGAACGGGAGGGCCGGGGAGCTGTTTTTT
cdr3_aa: CASSWNGRAGELFF

v_call: TRBV2
j_call: TRBJ2-1
d_call: TRBD1
clone_size: -
cdr3_nt: TGTGCCAGCAGACCGACAGGGAGCAACAATGAGCAGTTCTTC
cdr3_aa: CASRPTGSNNEQFF

v_call: TRBV10-3
j_call: TRBJ2-7
d_call: -
clone_size: -
cdr3_nt: TGTGCCAGTTCGCAGGGGTTTGAAGACGAGCAGTACTTC
cdr3_aa: CASSQGFEDEQYF

v_call: TRBV6-1
j_call: TRBJ1-1
d_call: -
clone_size: -
cdr3_nt: TGTGCCAGCAGGAGAAAAGAAAACACTGAAGCTTTCTTT
cdr3_aa: CASRRKENTEAFF

v_call: TRBV4-3
j_call: TRBJ2-1
d_call: TRBD1
clone_size: -
cdr3_nt: TGCGCCAGCAGCCAAGATCCCACAGGGGGGACCTACAATGAGCAGTTCTTC
cdr3_aa: CASSQDPTGGTYNEQFF

v_call: TRBV29-1
j_call: TRBJ1-1
d_call: TRBD1
clone_size: -
cdr3_nt: TGCAGCGTTGAAGTGTTAGGACAGGGTATTTACATGAACACTGAAGCTTTCTTT
cdr3_aa: CSVEVLGQGIYMNTEAFF

v_call: TRBV7-9
j_call: TRBJ1-2
d_call: -
clone_size: -
cdr3_nt: TGTGCCAGCAGCTTAGGGCCTGATGACTATGGCTACACCTTC
cdr3_aa: CASSLGPDDYGYTF

v_call: TRBV6-1
j_call: TRBJ2-1
d_call: -
clone_size: -
cdr3_nt: TGTGCCAGCAGTGAATTTGGGGAAGTTAGGAGGGATACAGGTGAGCAGTTCTTC
cdr3_aa: CASSEFGEVRRDTGEQFF

v_call: TRBV29-1
j_call: TRBJ1-1
d_call: -
clone_size: once
cdr3_nt: TGCAGCGTTTCCCTGGTGATGTCCCAAACTCTGGGGGGGACTGAAGCTTTCTTT
cdr3_aa: CSVSLVMSQTLGGTEAFF

v_call: TRBV4-3
j_call: TRBJ2-1
d_call: TRBD2
clone_size: -
cdr3_nt: TGCGCCAGCAGCCAAGAATCCTCAGGCATCGGGGGGTACAATGAGCAGTTCTTC
cdr3_aa: CASSQESSGIGGYNEQFF

v_call: TRBV6-5
j_call: TRBJ1-1
d_call: -
clone_size: -
cdr3_nt: TGTGCCAGCAGCTCCCGTTCGACGAGGACTGAAGCTTTCTTT
cdr3_aa: CASSSRSTRTEAFF

v_call: TRBV25-1
j_call: TRBJ1-1
d_call: TRBD1
clone_size: -
cdr3_nt: TGTGCCAGCAGCTCACGAAGGACAGGGGGCGTGAACACTGAAGCTTTCTTT
cdr3_aa: CASSSRRTGGVNTEAFF

v_call: TRBV10-3
j_call: TRBJ2-3
d_call: -
clone_size: -
cdr3_nt: TGTGCCATCACCAGGACTGGCACAGATACGCAGTATTTT
cdr3_aa: CAITRTGTDTQYF

v_call: TRBV6-5
j_call: TRBJ2-1
d_call: -
clone_size: few
cdr3_nt: TGTGCCAGCAGTTCCGGGGAAAGCTCCTACAATGAGCAGTTCTTC
cdr3_aa: CASSSGESSYNEQFF

v_call: TRBV2
j_call: TRBJ2-1
d_call: TRBD2
clone_size: -
cdr3_nt: TGTGCCAGCAGTGAAAGGGTCAGCGGGGGGGCGTCTAATGAGCAGTTCTTC
cdr3_aa: CASSERVSGGASNEQFF

v_call: TRBV15
j_call: TRBJ2-2
d_call: TRBD2
clone_size: -
cdr3_nt: TGTGCCACCAGCACCAAGACCCTAGCGGGAGGGATGAACACCGGGGAGCTGTTTTTT
cdr3_aa: CATSTKTLAGGMNTGELFF

v_call: TRBV28
j_call: TRBJ1-5
d_call: -
clone_size: -
cdr3_nt: TGTGCCAGCAGTTTATGGGACAGAAATCAGCCCCAGCATTTT
cdr3_aa: CASSLWDRNQPQHF

v_call: TRBV18
j_call: TRBJ2-7
d_call: TRBD1
clone_size: -
cdr3_nt: TGTGCCAGCTCACGACGGACAGGGAACTACGAGCAGTACTTC
cdr3_aa: CASSRRTGNYEQYF

v_call: TRBV27
j_call: TRBJ2-7
d_call: TRBD2
clone_size: -
cdr3_nt: TGTGCCAGCAGTCAAACCCAGGTGGGGGGGTCCTACGAGCAGTACTTC
cdr3_aa: CASSQTQVGGSYEQYF

v_call: TRBV10-1
j_call: TRBJ2-7
d_call: TRBD1
clone_size: -
cdr3_nt: TGCGCCAGCAGTCCGGACAGGGGGCAAAGCCACGAGCAGTACTTC
cdr3_aa: CASSPDRGQSHEQYF

v_call: TRBV9
j_call: TRBJ2-2
d_call: -
clone_size: -
cdr3_nt: TGTGCCAGCAGCCCGACGGAGCGGTCGAACACCGGGGAGCTGTTTTTT
cdr3_aa: CASSPTERSNTGELFF

v_call: TRBV7-4
j_call: TRBJ1-6
d_call: TRBD1
clone_size: -
cdr3_nt: TGTGCCAGCAGCCCTCTGGACAGGCGCTCCTATAATTCACCCCTCCACTTT
cdr3_aa: CASSPLDRRSYNSPLHF

v_call: TRBV5-1
j_call: TRBJ1-4
d_call: -
clone_size: once
cdr3_nt: TGCGCCAGCAGCTCACAGGGTAATGAAAAACTGTTTTTT
cdr3_aa: CASSSQGNEKLFF